This T cell receptor beta chain emerged from a study of blood T cell dynamics during melanoma immunotherapy. Overall study context: First-line therapy was either pembrolizumab or nivolumab with ipilimumab for metastatic melanoma.

A fixed DNA input of about 350 ng was used per bulk PBMC sample. The repertoire was sequenced with immunoSEQ multiplex PCR; TCRdb's copy has only in-frame clones and lacks some. The sample lists 11,000 or so clones, 84% occurring once. Study findings and constraints: Clones driving repertoire changes may be melanoma-specific or general immune activation.

Time point indicated: week 3, after first cycle of checkpoint inhibitor. Prior systemic cancer therapy, immunosuppressant use and other active malignancies excluded patients. Germline V gene sequence: CDR1 SNHLY, CDR2 FYNNEI. The CDR3 sequence is 15 residues long. Trimming cost V 6 bases and J 5 bases; bases outside gene matches: 8. Points on this clone: Antigen unknown.

The receptor's source is a human donor with melanoma. The input for sequencing was blood, taken from a patient treated with checkpoint blockade. This rearrangement joins TRBV2 to TRBJ2-3; 10 nucleotides match TRBD2. CDR3 sequence reads: CASSLLAGPGDTQYF. DNA of the CDR3: TGTGCCAGCAGCCTACTAGCGGGGCCGGGAGATACGCAGTATTTT. Complete variable domain (other parts from reference TRBV2 and TRBJ2-3): EPEVTQTPSHQVTQMGQEVILRCVPISNHLYFYWYRQILGQKVEFLVSFYNNEISEKSEIFDDQFSVERPDGSNFTLKIRSTKLEDSAMYFCASSLLAGPGDTQYFGPGTRLTVL.